This T cell receptor (beta chain) was observed in a study of blood T cells in healthy people across ages. Study-wide findings and caveats: Diversity of TCR beta per million T cells declined in a roughly linear way with age.

PCR was performed a second time for about 7 to 12 cycles using a sample-barcoded 5' primer and a J-beta primer mix. Each cDNA molecule received a tag from a template-switch adaptor that had 12 random nucleotides. TCRdb processed the 5' RACE reads anew with MiXCR; each CDR3 protein has one entry. The profile shows approximately 850,000 distinct CDR3 sequences, about three fifths of them singletons. On this clonotype: Antigen: not known.

The V gene's germline CDR1 is DFQATT and CDR2 SNEGSKA (reference sequence). CDR3 length: 18 residues. The V and J ends lost 1 base and 7 bases respectively, with 23 bases between them. This clonotype originated in a man aged 25-45 years in good health. Sequenced sample: blood. The rearrangement uses TRBV20-1 and TRBJ1-6, with D uncertain. The CDR3 region is CSARVSSGVWSWNSPLHF. CDR3 bases: TGCAGTGCTAGAGTTTCGAGTGGGGTATGGTCTTGGAATTCACCCCTCCACTTT.